Listed here are 30 T cell receptor beta chains from one sample, sequenced in a study of CD8+CD57+ T cells in acquired aplastic anemia. Genomic DNA provided the template from which TCR beta VDJ and CDR3 profiles were obtained. TCRdb processed the reads anew with MiXCR; each CDR3 protein has one entry. The repertoire holds around 180,000 distinct CDR3 sequences, with approximately 52% as singletons. The patients chosen for sequencing had shown expansion of CD8+CD57+ cells (detected by flow cytometry). Material for sequencing was sorted CD4+, CD8+, or CD8+CD57+ T cells (not recorded which) from PBMCs. The receptors originated from a human donor with aplastic anemia.

This clonotype has ten or more counts. The chain links TRBV5-8 to TRBJ2-3; D ambiguous. Germline loops: CDR1 SGHTS, CDR2 YDEGEE. Between the trimmed V and J ends, which lost 3 bases and 7 bases, there was a span of 6 bases. This CDR3 is built from 11 residues. The CDR3 nucleotides are TGTGCCAGCAGCTGGACGTATACGCAGTATTTT. Its translation is CASSWTYTQYF.

This clonotype was detected many times. The J gene is TRBJ2-1, the V gene TRBV19, with TRBD1 identical over 9 bases. Germline CDR1 is LNHDA and CDR2 is SQIVND (reference sequence). The CDR3 is 16 amino acids. The V and J ends lost 5 bases and 9 bases, in that order; junction bases with no gene match: 14. The CDR3 DNA reads as TGTGCCAGTAGTCGCCAAACCGGGACAGGGACTCTTGAGCAGTTCTTC. It is translated as CASSRQTGTGTLEQFF.

The CDR3 sequence is CASTWTANTEAFF. The CDR3 bases are TGTGCCAGCACCTGGACTGCAAACACTGAAGCTTTCTTT. This chain links TRBV7-9 with TRBJ1-1; D unclear. Deletions cut 7 bases from V and 2 bases from J, with 11 bases between. CDR3 size: 13 residues. Germline CDR1 is SEHNR and CDR2 is FQNEAQ (reference sequence).

J is TRBJ2-7 and V is TRBV7-9, with D unclear. V dropped 5 bases and J dropped 10 bases, with 12 bases sitting between them. Germline-derived CDR1 and CDR2 are SEHNR and FQNEAQ (reference sequence). The length of the CDR3 is 11 residues. The CDR3 protein is CASSPQQLQYF. In DNA, the CDR3 is TGTGCCAGCAGCCCCCAACAGCTCCAGTACTTC.

This sequence joins TRBV11-1 and TRBJ2-3; the D call may be TRBD1 or TRBD2 (5 bases each). The CDR3 runs 15 residues. Germline V gene data show CDR1 as SGHAT and CDR2 as FQDESV (reference sequence). V lost 3 bases and J 0 bases, leaving 10 bases between the germline ends. The CDR3 loop is CASSFAGASTDTQYF. DNA for the CDR3: TGTGCCAGCAGCTTCGCCGGGGCCAGCACAGATACGCAGTATTTT.

The chain combines TRBV7-9 with TRBJ2-5, with D perhaps matching TRBD2 (5 bases). Trimming shortened V by 7 bases and J by 5 bases, and 14 bases separated the two germline ends. The CDR3 is made up of 13 amino acids. Germline CDR1 and CDR2: SEHNR and FQNEAQ (reference sequence). CDR3 sequence (DNA): TGTGCCAGCACGAGGGCCGTCTTGGAGACCCAGTACTTC. Translating gives CASTRAVLETQYF.

This chain's CDR3 is CASSPGQGVNSPLHF. In nucleotides, the CDR3 is TGTGCCAGCAGCCCGGGACAGGGGGTTAATTCACCCCTCCACTTT. V and J are TRBV7-8 and TRBJ1-6, with 11 bases matching TRBD1. Germline V gene sequence: CDR1 SGHVS, CDR2 FQNEAQ. CDR3 length: 15 residues. Trimming cost V 5 bases and J 6 bases; bases outside gene matches: 3.

In this sample, this clonotype turned up many times. The J gene is TRBJ2-3, the V gene TRBV14; D is perhaps TRBD2 (7 bases). V was pared by 4 bases and J by 3 bases, with 17 bases between. This CDR3 is built from 16 residues. Germline CDR1 reads SGHDN; CDR2 reads FVKESK. The CDR3 region is CASSPQRGGQTDTQYF. For the CDR3, the DNA is TGTGCCAGCAGCCCTCAAAGGGGGGGGCAAACAGATACGCAGTATTTT.

The sample holds many counts of this clonotype. The chain combines TRBV5-1 with TRBJ2-1; D perhaps matches TRBD2 (7 bases). The germline V gene encodes CDR1 SGHRS and CDR2 YFSETQ. The CDR3 sequence is 15 residues long. V lost 0 bases and J 6 bases, leaving 13 bases between the germline ends. The CDR3 nucleotides read TGCGCCAGCAGCTTGGTAGGGGGGGTGGGCAATGAGCAGTTCTTC. This codes for CASSLVGGVGNEQFF.

This clonotype was picked up many times. The chain joins TRBV7-2 to TRBJ2-1, with TRBD2 matching 10 bases. The ends lost 3 bases at V and 15 bases at J; junction bases unmatched: 5. The CDR3 is made up of 12 amino acids. Germline CDR1 is SGHTA and CDR2 is FQGNSA. CDR3 residues: CASSFLAGVGFF. CDR3 bases: TGTGCCAGCAGCTTCCTAGCGGGAGTTGGGTTCTTC. The full variable domain, completed using reference TRBV7-2 and TRBJ2-1, is GAGVSQSPSNKVTEKGKDVELRCDPISGHTALYWYRQSLGQGLEFLIYFQGNSAPDKSGLPSDRFSAERTGGSVSTLTIQRTQQEDSAVYLCASSFLAGVGFFGPGTRLTVL.

This clonotype was counted many times. The chain links TRBV2 to TRBJ2-6; D perhaps matches TRBD1 (5 bases). The CDR3 totals 15 residues. The germline V gene encodes CDR1 SNHLY and CDR2 FYNNEI. V shed 6 bases and J shed 0 bases, with 9 bases lying between them. DNA of the CDR3: TGTGCCAGCAGACAGGTCTTCTCTGGGGCCAACGTCCTGACTTTC. The encoded protein is CASRQVFSGANVLTF.

This clonotype occurred many times. A read error may produce the germline difference seen at one junction end. The gene calls are TRBV5-1 and TRBJ1-1, with D maybe TRBD1 (5 bases). Germline assignment: CDR1 SGHRS and CDR2 YFSETQ. This CDR3 contains 15 residues. The DNA for the CDR3 is TGTGCCAGCAGCTTGGGCGGGACGGCTAACACTGAAGCTTTCTTT. This translates into CASSLGGTANTEAFF.

This clonotype has ten or more counts. CDR3 DNA: TGTGCCAGCAGCTTAGCGAGGACCAATCGGGAGGCTTTCTTT. Translation gives CASSLARTNREAFF. V and J are TRBV7-2 and TRBJ1-1; D is undetermined. Germline V gene lookup returns CDR1 SGHTA and CDR2 FQGNSA. The CDR3 is made up of 14 amino acids. V was shortened by 0 bases and J by 11 bases, with 16 bases between the two germline ends.

This clonotype showed up many times. The V call is TRBV9, the J call TRBJ2-7; D remains ambiguous. V gave up 0 bases and J gave up 3 bases, with 7 bases separating them. Germline values: CDR1 SGDLS, CDR2 YYNGEE. The CDR3 is made up of 13 amino acids. The CDR3 region is CASSVATGYEQYF. The CDR3, as DNA: TGTGCCAGCAGCGTAGCTACTGGCTACGAGCAGTACTTC.

The chain's CDR3 is CAISLSQGASDTQYF. The CDR3 DNA sequence: TGTGCCATCAGTCTCTCTCAGGGGGCGTCCGATACGCAGTATTTT. The J gene is TRBJ2-3, the V gene TRBV10-3; 8 nucleotides match TRBD1. Germline values: CDR1 ENHRY, CDR2 SYGVKD. V shed 5 bases and J 6 bases; nucleotides not matched to a gene: 10. The CDR3 extends over 15 amino acids.

This clonotype occurred many times. The rearrangement joins TRBV7-2 to TRBJ2-2; no clear D. The germline gives CDR1 SGHTA, CDR2 FQGNSA. The CDR3 is 13 amino acids. The V end lost 2 bases, the J end lost 7 bases, and 8 bases lay between the germline ends. CDR3 sequence reads: CASSLSAGGELFF. CDR3 bases: TGTGCCAGCAGCTTATCGGCAGGCGGGGAGCTGTTTTTT.

The chain links TRBV20-1 to TRBJ2-6; no firm D call. This CDR3 has 15 amino acids. From germline, CDR1 is DFQATT and CDR2 SNEGSKA (reference sequence). V was pared by 0 bases and J by 1 base, with 7 bases between. In DNA, the CDR3 is TGCAGTGCTAGAGATGGGTTATCTGGGGCCAACGTCCTGACTTTC. This gives the protein CSARDGLSGANVLTF.

In this sample, this clonotype turned up many times. The chain uses TRBV25-1 and TRBJ1-1; a weak D match, TRBD1 (5 bases). The V gene's germline CDR1 is MGHDK and CDR2 SYGVNS. The V and J ends lost 5 bases and 3 bases respectively, with 16 bases between them. The CDR3 runs 15 residues. In DNA, the CDR3 is TGTGCCAGCAGTCCCACCGCAGGGTGGTACACTGAAGCTTTCTTT. It specifies CASSPTAGWYTEAFF.

V usage is TRBV4-1 and J usage is TRBJ1-5; D gene uncertain. This CDR3 has 13 amino acids. Trimming pared 3 bases from V and 7 bases from J, leaving 10 bases between. Germline CDR1 MGHRA, CDR2 YSYEKL. The CDR3 spells CASSQLVRQPQHF. DNA of the CDR3: TGCGCCAGCAGCCAGCTTGTCAGGCAGCCCCAGCATTTT.

This chain links TRBV2 with TRBJ1-3, with TRBD1 matching over 7 bases. The CDR3 totals 13 residues. The germline V gene has CDR1 SNHLY and CDR2 FYNNEI. V shed 6 bases, J shed 4 bases, and the junction held 3 bases outside the gene matches. CDR3 coding DNA: TGTGCCAGCAGATCACAGGGGGGAAACACCATATATTTT. Protein sequence: CASRSQGGNTIYF.

The chain couples TRBV5-4 to TRBJ2-5, with 8 bases lining up with TRBD2. V dropped 4 bases and J dropped 4; count of bases not matched to a gene: 15. The CDR3 runs 17 residues. The germline gives CDR1 SGHNT, CDR2 YYREEE (reference sequence). The CDR3 loop reads CASSPGTIGGARETQYF. DNA for the CDR3: TGTGCCAGCAGCCCCGGGACTATCGGGGGGGCCAGAGAGACCCAGTACTTC.

The V gene is TRBV10-3, the J gene TRBJ2-3, with 7 bases lining up with TRBD2. This CDR3 spans 14 amino acids. Germline V gene lookup returns CDR1 ENHRY and CDR2 SYGVKD. The trim removed 3 bases at V and 4 bases at J, leaving 4 bases unmatched. Here the CDR3 DNA reads TGTGCCATCAGTGAAAGGGAGGGGTCAGATACGCAGTATTTT. Amino acid sequence: CAISEREGSDTQYF.

The chain joins TRBV9 to TRBJ2-6, with D perhaps matching TRBD1 or TRBD2 (5 bases each). Trimming removed 3 bases from V and 8 bases from J, with 6 bases in between. The CDR3 is 12 residues long. Germline V lookup: CDR1 SGDLS, CDR2 YYNGEE. CDR3: CASSGGSNVLTF. In DNA, the CDR3 is TGTGCCAGCAGCGGGGGGTCCAACGTCCTGACTTTC.

This clonotype was counted at least ten times. The rearrangement uses TRBV11-2 and TRBJ1-5; D remains ambiguous. The germline gives CDR1 SGHAT, CDR2 FQNNGV. The CDR3 is 13 residues long. Trimming took off 1 base at V and 9 bases at J, with 10 bases between the two ends. CDR3 residues: CASSLGVRGPQHF. The CDR3 DNA sequence: TGTGCCAGCAGCTTAGGGGTTCGTGGGCCCCAGCATTTT.

The sample holds many counts of this clonotype. The CDR3 protein is CASSLRFIPEAFF. In DNA, the CDR3 is TGTGCCAGCAGCCTAAGGTTCATCCCTGAAGCTTTCTTT. The chain is built from TRBV7-9 and TRBJ1-1; no clear D gene. The V end was cut by 5 bases, the J end by 6 bases, with 13 bases between. The CDR3 consists of 13 residues. Germline CDR1 is SEHNR and CDR2 is FQNEAQ (reference sequence).

This clonotype was counted between two and nine times. This may be a read error: a much more frequent sequence differs by one nucleotide. The CDR3 nucleotides are TGTGCCATCAGTGGGGGACAGGGGGCATTCCACGAGCAGTACTTC. Translating it yields CAISGGQGAFHEQYF. The chain employs TRBV10-3 and TRBJ2-7, with 12 bases aligning to TRBD1. The CDR3 covers 15 residues. The germline CDR1 and CDR2 sequences are ENHRY and SYGVKD. The V gene end was trimmed by 4 bases and the J gene end by 5 bases; junction bases not matched to a gene: 6.

In this sample, this clonotype turned up a few times. The DNA for the CDR3 is TGTGCCAGCAGCCCCTACGGCGGGACAGTCCGGTCACCCCTCCACTTT. This codes for CASSPYGGTVRSPLHF. The chain has TRBV28 and TRBJ1-6, with 7 nucleotides matching TRBD1. Per germline, CDR1 MDHEN and CDR2 SYDVKM. V trimming: 6 bases; J trimming: 10 bases; junction bases outside the gene matches: 15. The CDR3 covers 16 residues.

This clonotype occurred many times. The V call is TRBV3-1, the J call TRBJ2-1, with D possibly being TRBD2 (5 bases). The CDR3 length is 15 residues. V shed 1 base and J shed 8 bases, with 15 bases lying between them. Germline V gene data show CDR1 as LGHDT and CDR2 as YNNKEL (reference sequence). The CDR3 region has the DNA TGTGCCAGCAGCCAAGTGTACCGGGGAAACGATGAGCAGTTCTTC. As protein: CASSQVYRGNDEQFF.

Concerning this clonotype: In this CDR3 the conserved last residue, phenylalanine or tryptophan, is missing, so a read error is likely. Because the CDR3's place on the DNA is in doubt, the DNA is left out and the CDR3 is given as listed by TCRdb. The rearrangement links TRBV2 to TRBJ2-7. Germline V CDR1 and CDR2: SNHLY, FYNNEI. The CDR3 spans 9 amino acids, including both terminal residues. The CDR3 sequence is CASSDYSYY.

This clonotype showed up just once. The chain recombines TRBV6-5 with TRBJ1-1, with 11 bases fitting TRBD1. Germline V gene lookup returns CDR1 MNHEY and CDR2 SVGAGI. Losses at the gene ends were 4 bases for V and 4 bases for J; bases not matched to a gene: 5. The CDR3 length is 15 residues. The DNA for the CDR3 is TGTGCCAGCAGTTCCTTCGGACAGGGGGCCACTGAAGCTTTCTTT. The encoded protein is CASSSFGQGATEAFF.